This T cell receptor (beta chain) was captured in a study of blood T cell repertoires in COVID-19. Study context: Samples came from the United States, Italy and Spain, spanning acute and convalescent COVID-19. PBMCs, B-cell-depleted T cells, or T cells provided the cDNA or gDNA that made up the material.

V shed 1 base and J 4 bases; nucleotides not matched to a gene: 8. CDR3 length equals 17 residues. CDR1 is MGHDK, CDR2 SYGVNS, per germline. Authors' processing steps: Reference gene primer amplification gave estimated nucleated cell counts. The protocol was immunoSEQ multiplex PCR, while the TCRdb copy is restricted to in-frame clones and leaves out a portion. V and J calls and clone size are as listed in that table; D and trimming were resolved from the DNA. In the table there are 200,000 to 300,000 clones, 75% to 85% of which are singletons. The TCR was taken from a man aged 35 to 55 who had recovered from COVID-19. The rearrangement uses TRBV25-1 and TRBJ2-1, with 9 positions matching TRBD2. Sequencing input: peripheral blood. Here the CDR3 reads CASSEWLRREGYNEQFF. The CDR3 DNA follows: TGTGCCAGCAGTGAATGGTTGAGGCGGGAGGGGTACAATGAGCAGTTCTTC. Filled out from reference TRBV25-1 and TRBJ2-1, the complete variable domain reads EADIYQTPRYLVIGTGKKITLECSQTMGHDKMYWYQQDPGMELHLIHYSYGVNSTEKGDLSSESTVSRIRTEHFPLTLESARPSHTSQYLCASSEWLRREGYNEQFFGPGTRLTVL.